This TCR beta chain emerged from a study of T cells in Graves' hyperthyroidism and ophthalmopathy. Study-wide findings and caveats: From stable hyperthyroidism, ophthalmopathy was set apart by a 13 V-J model.

This clonotype was seen many times. The antigen remains unidentified. This CDR3 spans 13 amino acids. Trimming took off 2 bases at V and 3 bases at J, with 11 bases between the two ends. Per the germline V gene, CDR1 is GTSNPN and CDR2 is SVGIG (reference sequence). Amplification yielded TCR beta CDR3 regions, with RNA transcripts as the source. HTBI primers were employed in a first-round RT-PCR of the TCR CDR3. TCRdb re-called the multiplex PCR reads through MiXCR, storing one row per CDR3 protein. The table lists under 650,000 distinct CDR3 sequences, roughly 16% of them singletons. Reasons for excluding patients were uncontrolled infection, other autoimmune disease, pregnancy or lactation. For the diagnoses, clinical symptoms, serum thyroxine and TRAb, thyroid ultrasound and orbital computed tomography were used.

This chain links TRBV30 with TRBJ2-7; D call uncertain. Sequencing input: blood. This clonotype was obtained from a woman in her thirties with Graves' hyperthyroidism. In DNA form, the CDR3 reads TGTGCCTGGAGTCGCTCCTACTTCTACGAGCAGTACTTC. This sequence encodes CAWSRSYFYEQYF.